The entry that follows covers one T cell receptor beta chain sequence. No antigen is known for it. The sample is drawn from a study of pediatric ulcerative colitis. Study findings and constraints: This repertoire reflects total lymphocytes rather than subpopulations like regulatory T cells. Rectal repertoires separated controls, mild-moderate and acute severe colitis.

Sequencing was at survey level. Some clones are missing from TCRdb's copy, which holds only in-frame ones; the method was immunoSEQ multiplex PCR. Here the sample spans roughly 37,000 clones, 83% being singletons. This sequence was found in a girl aged 5 to 17 with moderate ulcerative colitis. The sequenced sample consisted of blood.

In nucleotides, the CDR3 is TGTGCCAGCCGTAGAAGTTCTGGGGCCAACGTCCTGACTTTC. This gives the protein CASRRSSGANVLTF. The chain has TRBV2 and TRBJ2-6, with D unresolved. Germline CDR1 reads SNHLY; CDR2 reads FYNNEI. The CDR3 totals 14 residues. V was clipped by 8 bases and J by 1 base, with 9 bases between them.